The entry below gives a single T cell receptor (beta chain) sequence along with its context. V lost 7 bases to trimming and J lost 3 bases, with 13 bases between them. The V gene's germline CDR1 is LNHDA and CDR2 SQIVND (reference sequence). The CDR3 has 14 residues. Categorization into cohorts depended on clinical history that participants reported. Assay used: immunoSEQ multiplex PCR; TCRdb lists only in-frame clones, some missing. The data hold about 200,000 clones, with 80% observed a single time. The data derive from a study of blood T cell repertoires in COVID-19. This clonotype was obtained from a woman aged 40 to 49 with acute COVID-19. The chain is built from TRBV19 and TRBJ2-4; no definite D call. The specimen was PBMCs or T cells enriched from blood (not recorded which). The CDR3: CASNQIGDKNIQYF. The CDR3 DNA follows: TGTGCCAGTAATCAAATCGGAGACAAAAACATTCAGTACTTC.